This entry features one TCR beta chain sequence. The antigen it binds to is not known. No much larger clone exists at a distance of one base, and base qualities are not known. As encoded in the germline V gene, CDR1 is MNHEY while CDR2 is SVGAGI. Measured from the cysteine to the phenylalanine, the CDR3 is 14 residues long. Only CDR3 DNA is held: 42 bases, read in frame from base 1. The V end gives up 2 bases and the J end 6 bases, leaving 5 bases in the junction not matched to a gene. Read against the paper, the sample's time point label means: cycle 1 day 1 (C1D1), immediately before nivolumab initiation. All trial patients had relapsed after autologous stem cell transplantation, with cohorts A, B and C differing in prior brentuximab vedotin exposure. CD8+ T cells were purified from thawed PBMCs by magnetic negative selection with a Miltenyi CD8+ T cell isolation kit. A total of over 50 patients with relapsed/refractory classical Hodgkin lymphoma made up the trial cohort, and each patient's best overall response was complete response, partial response or progressive disease. Trial patients were treated with single-agent nivolumab in the multi-cohort phase II CheckMate 205 trial. An independent review committee assessed best overall response by applying the 2007 International Working Group response criteria. PBMCs from the trial were collected at three points: immediately before nivolumab initiation (C1D1), and during therapy at cycle 2 day 1 and cycle 4 day 1. After peripheral blood was drawn into 8 mL Vacutainer Cell Preparation Tubes, PBMCs were isolated by centrifugation and then cryopreserved. Purified CD4+ and CD8+ fractions were prepared only for cases where an additional PBMC sample was available. Magnetically labelled cells were removed on LS columns in a quadroMACS separator, and the flow-through was retained as the purified fraction.

This sample is part of a study of PD-1 blockade in classical Hodgkin lymphoma (TCRdb year 2020). In terms of the full investigation: Nivolumab dosing was 3 mg/kg intravenously every 2 weeks, continuing until either disease progression or unacceptable toxicity. A peripheral blood immune signature of response to PD-1 blockade in classical Hodgkin lymphoma was defined using TCR beta sequencing and CyTOF. General findings and caveats noted by the study authors: Baseline TCR diversity was reported as lower in newly diagnosed patients than in healthy donors, and lower still in relapsed/refractory patients. Among trial patients, those achieving complete response had baseline diversity similar to that of newly diagnosed patients, while diversity was significantly lower in partial responders and progressors. By C4D1, a significant rise was seen in CD4+ TCR diversity but not in CD8+ TCR diversity (p=0.0027 vs p=0.16), and the rise was most apparent among complete responders (p=0.02). Lower diversity was seen in patients whose nivolumab began less than 1 year after ASCT, and these patients were left out of later analyses so that immune reconstitution would not confound the results. Only a single clinical trial cohort was studied, and what caused the repertoire differences, possibly disease activity or prior therapy, remained undefined.

The Qiagen DNeasy kit was used to extract genomic DNA both from unsorted PBMCs and from the negatively selected CD4+ and CD8+ fractions. TCR beta CDR3 regions were amplified by immunoSEQ multiplex PCR using primers annealing to V and J segments. A synthetic immune receptor repertoire was used to minimize amplification bias, and any remaining bias was removed computationally after sequencing. In the original analysis: Custom Python scripts were used to quantify repertoire diversity as the Shannon entropy index. The unsorted, CD4+ and CD8+ repertoires were each analyzed separately, with the exception of combined analyses, where CD4+ and CD8+ sequences were merged in silico. A clone counted as expanded when the clone's frequency after treatment rose at least 2-fold relative to C1D1, and clones undetected at baseline were given a pseudocount of 0.5. Clones with 0 or 1 copy at C1D1 were defined as singleton clones, while clones with 2 or more copies were defined as non-singleton clones. By matching protein sequences in sorted samples from the same patient, clones expanded in unsorted samples were annotated as CD4+, CD8+ or unknown. Wilcoxon tests on paired samples were used to test diversity changes from C1D1 to C4D1. Not all clones reach the TCRdb copy of this immuneACCESS table, which keeps in-frame sequences only. Checked studies attribute under half of the gap to unresolved V genes and leave the rest unexplained. D and trimming were read from the DNA, whereas the V and J calls and clone size are those reported in that table. Across this sample there are some 1,600 clones, with about four fifths seen only once. The ten biggest clones cover approximately 24% of the sample.

The chain was built from TRBV6-5 and TRBJ1-1, and TRBD1 matches 8 of the central bases. The sequence came from a human donor with classical Hodgkin lymphoma. The sample in question was CD8+ T cells from blood, obtained at baseline. CDR3 sequence: CASSYPGQGAEAFF. The DNA sequence reads TGTGCCAGCAGTTACCCCGGACAGGGCGCTGAAGCTTTCTTT.